One and the same sample provided the 27 T cell receptor beta chains below, sequenced in a study of shared T cell receptors in the human thymus. Sequencing was performed with immunoSEQ multiplex PCR; in TCRdb, only in-frame clones are kept and a portion is missing. Of some 720,000 clones in the sample, approximately 90% were seen once. These sequences were also reported in another study, on human thymus T cells.

The sample consisted of thymocytes. These receptors originate from a boy in the first two years of life with a congenital heart defect.

This sequence joins TRBV30 and TRBJ1-3; possibly TRBD1 for D (6 bases). Looked up from germline, CDR1 is GTSNPN and CDR2 is SVGIG (reference sequence). V was trimmed by 0 bases and J by 0 bases, leaving 9 bases between them. This CDR3 spans 15 amino acids. The CDR3 DNA follows: TGTGCCTGGAGTGTAGGGGGTAGCTCTGGAAACACCATATATTTT. Translating it yields CAWSVGGSSGNTIYF.

CDR3 loop: CASSDSTSGPHNEQFF. The CDR3 region has the DNA TGTGCCAGCAGTGACTCGACTAGCGGGCCTCACAATGAGCAGTTCTTC. V and J are TRBV6-4 and TRBJ2-1; 10 bases line up with TRBD2. CDR1 MRHNA and CDR2 SNTAGT come from the germline V gene. The CDR3 is made up of 16 amino acids. V shed 0 bases and J 5 bases; nucleotides not matched to a gene: 4.

This clone has a handful of counts. The gene calls are TRBV2 and TRBJ1-4; 9 bases map to TRBD1. Germline V gene lookup returns CDR1 SNHLY and CDR2 FYNNEI. The J segment lost 6 bases and the V segment lost 4 bases, leaving 18 bases of the junction unmatched. The CDR3 consists of 19 residues. CDR3 coding DNA: TGTGCCAGCAGTGTAGAGGACAGGGGAGTTTCTACTCCCGATGAAAAACTGTTTTTT. Its translation: CASSVEDRGVSTPDEKLFF.

The chain employs TRBV6-5 and TRBJ1-5; D perhaps matches TRBD1 (5 bases). The length of the CDR3 is 16 residues. Germline CDR1 reads MNHEY; CDR2 reads SVGAGI. Trimming took off 4 bases at V and 0 bases at J, with 13 bases between the two ends. In DNA form, the CDR3 reads TGTGCCAGCAGTTCAAAGACAGATTATAGCAATCAGCCCCAGCATTTT. Protein product: CASSSKTDYSNQPQHF.

The chain joins TRBV7-9 to TRBJ1-5, with 7 bases matching TRBD1. The V segment lost 5 bases and the J segment 3 bases; nucleotides outside the gene matches: 7. The V gene's germline CDR1 is SEHNR and CDR2 FQNEAQ (reference sequence). This CDR3 contains 15 residues. The CDR3 is CASSTQGSHNQPQHF. The CDR3 nucleotides read TGTGCCAGCAGCACACAGGGGAGCCACAATCAGCCCCAGCATTTT.

The chain links TRBV11-2 to TRBJ2-7; tentatively, D is TRBD1 (6 bases). V lost 1 base and J lost 1, with 14 bases in between. This CDR3 spans 16 amino acids. CDR1 SGHAT and CDR2 FQNNGV come from the germline V gene. The CDR3 protein is CASSLGPRTVSYEQYF. The CDR3 nucleotides read TGTGCCAGCAGCTTAGGGCCCCGGACAGTATCCTACGAGCAGTACTTC.

This clone was counted a single time. The chain uses TRBV5-1 and TRBJ2-7, with TRBD2 matching 11 bases. Germline loops: CDR1 SGHRS, CDR2 YFSETQ. J gave up 0 bases and V 1 base, and 6 bases lay outside the gene matches. The CDR3 runs to 17 residues. CDR3: CASSLSPSGRSSYEQYF. DNA for the CDR3: TGCGCCAGCAGCTTGTCACCTAGCGGGAGGAGCTCCTACGAGCAGTACTTC.

The genes are TRBV7-9 and TRBJ2-3, with D possibly being TRBD2 (6 bases). Germline V gene lookup returns CDR1 SEHNR and CDR2 FQNEAQ (reference sequence). The CDR3 has 17 amino acids. Trimming removed 1 base from V and 5 bases from J, with 19 bases in between. CDR3 in DNA: TGTGCCAGCAGCTTAGGGGAGGCACAAACAGTTGGAGATACGCAGTATTTT. Translation: CASSLGEAQTVGDTQYF.

To note about this clone: The junction shows a germline mismatch at one end, possibly a read error. The chain is built from TRBV5-1 and TRBJ2-7; 11 bases agree with TRBD2. Germline V gene lookup returns CDR1 SGHRS and CDR2 YFSETQ. The CDR3 has 17 residues. Here the CDR3 reads CASSLGLAGQNSNEQYF. The DNA of the CDR3 is TGCGCCAGCAGCTTGGGACTAGCGGGACAGAACTCCAACGAGCAGTACTTC. Full variable domain (remainder filled in from reference TRBV5-1 and TRBJ2-7): KAGVTQTPRYLIKTRGQQVTLSCSPISGHRSVSWYQQTPGQGLQFLFEYFSETQRNKGNFPGRFSGRQFSNSRSEMNVSTLELGDSALYLCASSLGLAGQNSNEQYFGPGTRLTVT.

The chain is built from TRBV10-1 and TRBJ2-1, with TRBD1 identical over 10 bases. J was trimmed by 6 bases and V by 4 bases; bases with no gene match: 0. This CDR3 comprises 13 residues. The germline V gene encodes CDR1 WNHNN and CDR2 SYGVQD (reference sequence). Here the CDR3 reads CASSGDRGNEQFF. The CDR3, as DNA: TGCGCCAGCAGTGGGGACAGGGGCAATGAGCAGTTCTTC.

As to this clone: Its ends do not fully match the called genes, so a read error is possible. The chain carries TRBV30 and TRBJ2-1; 9 positions agree with TRBD2. Germline loops: CDR1 GTSNPN, CDR2 SVGIG (reference sequence). This CDR3 has 13 amino acids. In DNA, the CDR3 is TGTGCCTGGAGTGTAGTACGGCGGGAGGGCCTCATCTTC. Protein product: CAWSVVRREGLIF.

This sequence joins TRBV2 and TRBJ1-1, with 7 bases matching TRBD1. V was pared by 2 bases and J by 0 bases, with 9 bases of the junction left unmatched. Looked up from germline, CDR1 is SNHLY and CDR2 is FYNNEI. CDR3 length: 17 residues. The CDR3 here is CASSESGRGYMNTEAFF. CDR3 coding DNA: TGTGCCAGCAGTGAATCGGGCAGGGGGTATATGAACACTGAAGCTTTCTTT.

The chain couples TRBV2 to TRBJ2-7; TRBD2 matches 7 bases. After removal of 5 bases from V and 0 bases from J, the junction contained 16 bases not matched to a gene. The CDR3 has 18 residues. Looked up from germline, CDR1 is SNHLY and CDR2 is FYNNEI. The chain's CDR3 is CASSPVPNLRESSYEQYF. The CDR3 region has the DNA TGTGCCAGCAGTCCAGTGCCCAATTTGCGGGAGTCCTCCTACGAGCAGTACTTC.

The gene calls are TRBV6-5 and TRBJ2-7; TRBD1 agrees at 7 bases. Losses at the gene ends were 2 bases for V and 0 bases for J; bases not matched to a gene: 4. This CDR3 has 15 amino acids. Germline V gives CDR1 MNHEY, CDR2 SVGAGI. The CDR3 region has the DNA TGTGCCAGCAGTTACGAGGGGGCGAGCTCCTACGAGCAGTACTTC. It specifies CASSYEGASSYEQYF.

This clone was detected only a few times. The chain combines TRBV7-2 with TRBJ2-1; 12 nucleotides agree with TRBD2. Germline-derived CDR1 and CDR2 are SGHTA and FQGNSA. V lost 4 bases and J lost 7; bases outside the gene matches: 5. The CDR3 contains 15 residues. The DNA for the CDR3 is TGTGCCAGCAGCTCTGGGACTAGCGGGCTTAATGAGCAGTTCTTC. This encodes CASSSGTSGLNEQFF. Full variable domain (rest looked up from reference TRBV7-2 and TRBJ2-1): GAGVSQSPSNKVTEKGKDVELRCDPISGHTALYWYRQSLGQGLEFLIYFQGNSAPDKSGLPSDRFSAERTGGSVSTLTIQRTQQEDSAVYLCASSSGTSGLNEQFFGPGTRLTVL.

V and J are TRBV7-9 and TRBJ2-7; 8 bases align to TRBD1. The CDR3 has 14 residues. V dropped 5 bases and J dropped 6; count of bases not matched to a gene: 9. The V gene's germline CDR1 is SEHNR and CDR2 FQNEAQ (reference sequence). CDR3 bases: TGTGCCAGCAGCACCTGGACAGGGAAAGGCGAGCAGTACTTC. Translated, it gives CASSTWTGKGEQYF.

Here the CDR3 reads CASSGRGSGRSEQYF. DNA of the CDR3: TGTGCCAGCAGCGGTCGGGGTAGCGGGAGATCCGAGCAGTACTTC. This chain joins TRBV7-2 and TRBJ2-7; 9 nucleotides agree with TRBD2. Germline CDR1 reads SGHTA; CDR2 reads FQGNSA. Trimming took 5 bases from V and 6 from J; bases not matched to a gene: 11. The CDR3 is 15 residues long.

The chain links TRBV20-1 to TRBJ1-2; no clear D gene. Germline assignment: CDR1 DFQATT and CDR2 SNEGSKA (reference sequence). The CDR3 contains 11 residues. V was pared by 7 bases and J by 7 bases, with 13 bases between. The chain's CDR3 is CSVPALGGYTF. CDR3 bases: TGCAGTGTTCCCGCCCTCGGTGGCTACACCTTC.

This chain joins TRBV5-1 and TRBJ2-7; 12 nucleotides match TRBD2. The CDR3 is 18 residues long. The germline gives CDR1 SGHRS, CDR2 YFSETQ. V trimming: 2 bases; J trimming: 5 bases; junction bases outside the gene matches: 14. The CDR3 coding sequence is TGCGCCAGCAGCTTCCGCTCGTTGCTAGCGGGAGGGCCCCACGAGCAGTACTTC. Protein: CASSFRSLLAGGPHEQYF.

CDR3 in amino acids: CASTRTGASTEAFF. CDR3 DNA: TGTGCCAGCACCAGGACAGGGGCATCCACTGAAGCTTTCTTT. The chain is built from TRBV28 and TRBJ1-1; 9 positions agree with TRBD1. The germline CDR1 and CDR2 sequences are MDHEN and SYDVKM. CDR3 length: 14 amino acids. The V and J ends lost 7 bases and 4 bases, in that order; junction bases with no gene match: 7.

This sequence joins TRBV30 and TRBJ2-5; 9 bases map to TRBD2. The CDR3 contains 16 residues. V was clipped by 1 base and J by 5 bases; unmatched bases: 11. Germline assignment: CDR1 GTSNPN and CDR2 SVGIG (reference sequence). The CDR3 loop is CAWSGSTSGNWETQYF. CDR3 bases: TGTGCCTGGAGTGGTTCGACTAGCGGTAACTGGGAGACCCAGTACTTC. Complete variable domain (other parts from reference TRBV30 and TRBJ2-5): SQTIHQWPATLVQPVGSPLSLECTVEGTSNPNLYWYRQAAGRGLQLLFYSVGIGQISSEVPQNLSASRPQDRQFILSSKKLLLSDSGFYLCAWSGSTSGNWETQYFGPGTRLLVL.

V gene TRBV15 combines with J gene TRBJ2-5, with D perhaps TRBD1 (6 bases). The CDR3 spans 14 residues. Between the trimmed V and J ends, which lost 0 bases and 13 bases, there was a span of 18 bases. Germline CDR1 is LNHNV and CDR2 is YYDKDF (reference sequence). DNA for the CDR3: TGTGCCACCAGCAGAGACCGGGACAAGGATTCCAGGTACTTC. Protein product: CATSRDRDKDSRYF. Full variable domain (rest looked up from reference TRBV15 and TRBJ2-5): DAMVIQNPRYQVTQFGKPVTLSCSQTLNHNVMYWYQQKSSQAPKLLFHYYDKDFNNEADTPDNFQSRRPNTSFCFLDIRSPGLGDTAMYLCATSRDRDKDSRYFGPGTRLLVL.

This clone was seen once. V gene TRBV7-6 combines with J gene TRBJ1-2, with 7 bases fitting TRBD1. Germline trimming cut 7 bases from V and 3 bases from J; bases unmatched to any gene: 14. The germline CDR1 and CDR2 sequences are SGHVS and FNYEAQ. The CDR3 extends over 16 amino acids. CDR3 sequence: CASNYLPDREDYGYTF. In DNA, the CDR3 is TGTGCCAGCAACTATTTGCCCGACAGGGAGGACTATGGCTACACCTTC.

This chain uses TRBV27 with TRBJ1-1; TRBD1 aligns across 7 bases. The V gene end was trimmed by 2 bases and the J gene end by 0 bases; junction bases not matched to a gene: 9. Germline assignment: CDR1 MNHEY and CDR2 SMNVEV (reference sequence). This CDR3 is built from 17 residues. CDR3 sequence reads: CASSLPTRDRLNTEAFF. The CDR3 DNA follows: TGTGCCAGCAGTTTACCGACCCGGGACAGACTGAACACTGAAGCTTTCTTT.

The chain is built from TRBV28 and TRBJ2-1, with D possibly TRBD2 on 6 matching bases. Trimming took off 0 bases at V and 0 bases at J, with 12 bases between the two ends. Germline V gene data show CDR1 as MDHEN and CDR2 as SYDVKM. This CDR3 has 17 amino acids. This chain's CDR3 is CASSLWKRDFSYNEQFF. In nucleotides, the CDR3 is TGTGCCAGCAGTTTATGGAAAAGGGACTTCTCCTACAATGAGCAGTTCTTC.

This rearrangement joins TRBV4-1 to TRBJ2-2, with 11 nucleotides matching TRBD2. The V gene's germline CDR1 is MGHRA and CDR2 YSYEKL. The V segment lost 0 bases and the J segment 2 bases; nucleotides outside the gene matches: 8. The CDR3 spans 19 residues. The CDR3 spells CASSQETASGGINTGELFF. CDR3 DNA sequence: TGCGCCAGCAGCCAAGAAACAGCTAGCGGGGGGATTAACACCGGGGAGCTGTTTTTT.

The J gene is TRBJ2-1, the V gene TRBV5-4; D may be TRBD2 (5 bases). Between the trimmed V and J ends, which lost 1 base and 4 bases, there was a span of 9 bases. The germline V gene encodes CDR1 SGHNT and CDR2 YYREEE (reference sequence). The CDR3 sequence is 14 residues long. The DNA for the CDR3 is TGTGCCAGCAGCTTGTATCGGGGATACAATGAGCAGTTCTTC. It is translated as CASSLYRGYNEQFF.